This T cell receptor beta chain was identified during a study of cytomegalovirus exposure and HLA in healthy donors (dated by TCRdb to 2016 to 2017). The study in broad terms: According to an earlier analysis of around 600 of the donors, about 180 million T cells yielded 120 million or so unique TCR beta sequences and about 300 Gb of sequence data. A later genetic analysis took genome-wide SNP genotypes for about three fifths of the 666 donors and used that subset as a discovery cohort. Among the approximately 400 genotyped donors, under 90% belonged to the genetic ancestry cluster associated with self-reported Caucasian donors. Typing coverage varied by locus: roughly 629-630 donors for A, B, C, DRB1 and DQB1; roughly 520 for DQA1; about 590 for DPA1; 450 to 480 for DPB1. Around 320 gigabases of sequencing data and tens of millions of unique TCR sequences were included in an early release covering under 650 HLA-typed donors. To study patterns of TCR occurrence, a later analysis re-analyzed previously published TCR beta repertoires from 650 to 750 donors and added high-resolution HLA genotyping. All discovery cohort repertoires had been generated on a single sequencing platform. High-throughput TCR immunosequencing, statistical association of individual TCRs with disease status, and machine learning were combined to predict cytomegalovirus infection status. In an earlier analysis of 500 to 650 of the donors, high-throughput TCR beta sequencing was used to judge whether each TCR beta V gene segment behaved as functional or pseudogenic. Among 300 to 500 genotyped donors of the cohort, an average of approximately 240,000 unique TCR beta nucleotide sequences was sequenced per donor, of which roughly 17% were non-productive. A handful of DR-DQ haplotypes were handled as single units for association and clustering because linkage in the cohort was strong. Both class I and class II loci were covered by HLA typing, at four-digit resolution. In the later analysis, no new phenotypic data were used to find candidate immune exposures; instead, reliance was placed on TCR beta sequences and their occurrence across donors. The study profiled the T cell repertoires of hundreds of subjects by immunosequencing and related them to cytomegalovirus serostatus. A separate validation cohort of approximately 130 different subjects was used in addition to the 666-subject first cohort. Alongside the repertoire data, information on donor age, sex, ethnicity and CMV serostatus was compiled. The aim of the study was to test whether cataloging public T cell receptors could identify signatures of past pathogen exposure.

What the study reported, not specific to this receptor: In both the original and validation cohorts, the classifier was reported to diagnose cytomegalovirus status with high specificity and sensitivity. In a later analysis, the rate of TCR association differed among HLA loci, with DRB1 alleles having the most associated TCRs and HLA-C alleles having the fewest. When HLA alleles, especially DR and DQ, strongly co-occurred, attributing TCR associations to individual alleles was difficult. In an earlier analysis of more than 500 of the donors, most TCR beta V segments appeared in productive rearrangements about 87% or about 30% of the time, broadly matching IMGT annotations. Sequencing depth was assumed to be roughly uniform across donors in the presence/absence analyses, though that assumption may not hold. In a later genetic analysis, a missense DCLRE1C variant was associated with V-gene and J-gene trimming of TCR beta chains, and the association was replicated in an independent cohort. The earlier analysis of around 600 of the donors excluded some 16 rarely observed V segments, including chromosome 9 orphons, because counts were too low. Because the 87-base-pair reads could not distinguish some IMGT-functional V segments, including TRBV6-2 and TRBV6-3, those segments were excluded. Compared with the roughly 700-donor mean, donors in an Asian-associated ancestry cluster had fewer N-insertions in productive TCRs, according to a later genetic analysis. A further reported finding was that TCR beta sequences accurately predicted the HLA-A and HLA-B alleles for most subjects in the first cohort. Specific HLA alleles were associated with roughly 16,000 TCR beta sequences at a false discovery rate of 0.05 in a later analysis. Most CMV-associated TCR beta chains appeared to be HLA-restricted in a later analysis, and the HLA associations seemed to be driven largely by CMV exposure. Because some donors lacked HLA typing at each locus, the association tests relied only on the typed subset. Correlated functional status among segregating V segments might be attributable to linkage disequilibrium, but an unknown experimental factor could not be ruled out. A later analysis reported that several top co-occurrence clusters appeared linked to parvovirus B19, influenza, CMV and Epstein-Barr virus. It was suggested by the authors that the approach could potentially be generalized to other disease states and immunological phenotypes. For the cohort, immune exposure information was limited to CMV serostatus. This cohort had only TCR beta chains sequenced, and the lack of alpha or paired-chain data limited which features could be detected. Most TCR sequences were observed very rarely across donors, whereas some public TCRs were present in many individuals. The study listed over 150 TCR beta chains as associated with cytomegalovirus. The sequencing pipeline was judged likely to have produced a cluster of highly shared sequence variants as a technical artifact. Three of the identified cytomegalovirus-associated TCR beta chains were confirmed in vitro to be specific for cytomegalovirus antigens. In a later analysis, HLA-associated TCR beta chains showed more clonal expansion and lower generation probabilities than non-associated chains that were equally common.

After removal of 1 base from V and 10 bases from J, the junction retains 5 bases not matched to a gene. CDR1 MGHRA and CDR2 YSYEKL were looked up in the germline V gene. The CDR3, from cysteine to phenylalanine, totals 14 residues. Only the CDR3 DNA stays, 42 bases, in frame from base 1. The sample holds a few counts of this clone. There is no known antigen for this receptor. No much larger clonotype is one base removed from it; base qualities were not supplied. The cohort consisted of 666 healthy bone marrow donors. Cohort members were all nominally healthy when sampled, although unrecorded immune exposures were likely present. The donor was CMV seropositive and was included in the group of 289 seropositive cohort members. Each donor provided a peripheral blood sample, and peripheral blood mononuclear cells were used for TCR beta sequencing. The Qiagen DNeasy Blood Extraction Kit was used to extract genomic DNA from the blood cell samples.

The library was made by the immunoSEQ multiplex PCR assay. A mixture of 60 forward primers for TCR Vbeta segments and 13 reverse primers for TCR Jbeta segments was used in the multiplex PCR. A multiplex PCR assay on genomic DNA amplified the CDR3 region of rearranged TCR beta genes. Amplified TCR beta libraries were sequenced as 87-base-pair reads on the Illumina HiSeq System. In the authors' own workflow: A later analysis tallied 75 million to 95 million unique TCR beta chains across the 660 or so repertoires, and approximately 11 million of those chains were shared by two or more donors. Raw reads were error-corrected and collapsed into unique sequences by a nearest-neighbor algorithm in which closely related sequences were merged to remove PCR and sequencing errors. CDR3 sequences were aligned to IMGT reference sequences to assign V, D and J gene segments. Each retained sequence needed at least a six-nucleotide match to both a V gene segment and a J gene segment. Rearrangements were classified as productive when the CDR3 lacked stop codons and remained in frame with V and J, and all other rearrangements were classified as non-productive. Following IMGT convention, CDR3 was defined as the stretch from the second conserved V-encoded cysteine to the conserved J-encoded phenylalanine. The earlier analysis of some 540 of the donors excluded any sequence lacking an unambiguous match to a single V gene segment. An earlier analysis of over 450 of the donors classified V segments as functional when productive rearrangements were above 56.7% and as segregating when the standard deviation between donors was above 5%. A statistical classification framework was built to diagnose cytomegalovirus status from the catalog of TCR beta chain sequences. V and J gene assignment, in a later analysis, came from comparing TCR nucleotide sequences with IMGT/GENE-DB human TR gene sequences. The TCRdist pipeline was used in a later analysis to assign CDR3 sequences and most-parsimonious VDJ recombination scenarios. A later analysis defined each TCR beta chain by its CDR3 amino acid sequence plus V-gene family, and excluded reads lacking a unique V-gene family. In a later analysis, around 600 highly shared, low-generation-probability nucleotide sequences were removed to address suspected cross-contamination and a sequencing artifact. In a later analysis, a clonal expansion index for each public chain was calculated from normalized within-repertoire ranks of inferred template counts. In a later analysis, generation probabilities were computed using a VDJ recombination model fitted to out-of-frame rearrangements, and the results were checked against IGoR. In a later analysis, TCR-TCR, TCR-HLA and TCR-CMV co-occurrence was scored with hypergeometric tests, and a repertoire-size bias correction was applied to TCR pairs. False discovery rates were estimated in a later analysis by permuting HLA or CMV assignments 20 times. A later analysis grouped co-occurring TCRs with DBSCAN, adding TCRdist sequence similarity when clustering within HLA-allele-positive subsets. Co-occurrence clustering excluded repertoires with fewer than 30,000 or more than 120,000 public chains, plus five with anomalous nucleotide sharing. TCRdb provides this immuneACCESS table in a form limited to in-frame rearrangements. Some clones are lacking; in checked studies, under half of them reflect an unresolved V gene, and why the rest are absent is not known. V and J calls and clone size are copied from that table; D and trimming were computed from the DNA. Within this sample are around 120,000 clones, with roughly 80% of them counted one time only. The ten largest clones take up roughly 31% of the sample.

The chain is assembled from TRBV4-1 and TRBJ2-1; a stretch of 9 junction bases matches TRBD2. This clonotype was sampled from a man between 60 and 70 years old in good health and CMV-seropositive. Sequencing input: PBMCs. The DNA reads as follows: TGCGCCAGCAGCCAAGGCCCTACTAGCGGGGAGCAGTTCTTC. Its translation reads: CASSQGPTSGEQFF.